This T cell receptor (beta chain) was documented in a study of cytomegalovirus exposure and HLA in healthy donors listed by TCRdb under 2017. In the study overall: An earlier analysis of around 600 of the donors reported approximately 290 Gb of sequence data and around 110 million unique TCR beta sequences from about 179 million T cells. An early release covering about 600 HLA-typed donors comprised approximately 300 gigabases of sequencing data and around 85 million unique TCR sequences. Of the 300 to 500 genotyped donors, roughly 76% were placed in the genetic ancestry cluster associated with self-reported Caucasian donors. The study was designed to test whether signatures of past pathogen exposure could be identified by cataloging public T cell receptors. Using immunosequencing, the study profiled T cell repertoires from 640 or so subjects and related those repertoires to cytomegalovirus serostatus. In addition to the first cohort of 666 subjects, a separate validation cohort of around 110 different subjects was used. To predict cytomegalovirus infection status, the study brought together high-throughput TCR immunosequencing, statistical association of individual TCRs with disease status, and machine learning. A later analysis re-analyzed previously published TCR beta repertoires from hundreds of donors and added high-resolution HLA genotyping to study TCR occurrence patterns. In the later analysis, no new phenotypic data were used to find candidate immune exposures; instead, reliance was placed on TCR beta sequences and their occurrence across donors. An earlier analysis of around 540 of the donors applied high-throughput TCR beta sequencing to assess whether each TCR beta V gene segment acted as functional or pseudogenic. Donor age, sex, ethnicity and CMV serostatus were compiled together with the repertoire data. In a later genetic analysis, genome-wide SNP genotypes for about three fifths of the roughly 670 donors were used, and that subset was treated as a discovery cohort. Every repertoire in the discovery cohort had been generated on one and the same sequencing platform. HLA typing included class I and class II loci at four-digit resolution. Typing coverage differed by locus: A, B, C, DRB1 and DQB1 were typed in about 620-630 donors, DQA1 in about 510, DPA1 in some 570, and DPB1 in 472. Several DR-DQ haplotypes were handled as single units for association and clustering, since linkage in the cohort was strong. On average, roughly 240,000 unique TCR beta nucleotide sequences were sequenced per donor among some 420 genotyped donors of the cohort, with about 19% of those sequences being non-productive.

In total, approximately 700 healthy bone marrow donors made up the cohort. Cohort members were all nominally healthy when sampled, although unrecorded immune exposures were likely present. The donor tested CMV seropositive, placing the donor among the 290 or so seropositive members of the cohort. A peripheral blood sample was provided by each donor, and peripheral blood mononuclear cells were used for TCR beta sequencing. Genomic DNA was extracted from the blood cell samples with the Qiagen DNeasy Blood Extraction Kit. CDR1 and CDR2 are drawn from the germline V gene: SGHAT, FQNNGV. Including cysteine and phenylalanine, the CDR3 has 15 amino acids. The DNA shown is the 45-base CDR3, in frame from base 1. V has 9 bases trimmed and J has 2 bases trimmed; junction bases matching no gene number 5. Libraries were made using the immunoSEQ multiplex PCR assay. A mixture of 60 forward primers for TCR Vbeta segments and 13 reverse primers for TCR Jbeta segments was used in the multiplex PCR. The CDR3 region of rearranged TCR beta genes was amplified from genomic DNA with a multiplex PCR assay. The Illumina HiSeq System was used to sequence the amplified TCR beta libraries as 87-base-pair reads. As for the original processing: Across the 670 or so repertoires, a later analysis counted some 81 million unique TCR beta chains, 9 million to 14 million of which were shared by at least two donors. To remove PCR and sequencing errors, raw reads were error-corrected and collapsed into unique sequences using a nearest-neighbor algorithm that merged closely related sequences. CDR3 sequences were aligned to IMGT reference sequences to assign V, D and J gene segments. For a sequence to be retained, a match of at least six nucleotides to both a V gene segment and a J gene segment was required. Rearrangements were classified as productive when the CDR3 lacked stop codons and remained in frame with V and J, and all other rearrangements were classified as non-productive. CDR3 was defined by IMGT convention, running from the second conserved V-encoded cysteine to the conserved J-encoded phenylalanine. Sequences without an unambiguous match to a single V gene segment were excluded from the earlier analysis of about 640 of the donors. An earlier analysis of a few hundred of the donors called V segments functional above 56.7% productive rearrangements and segregating when the between-donor standard deviation exceeded 5%. A statistical classification framework was developed to diagnose cytomegalovirus status using the catalog of TCR beta chain sequences. In a later analysis, TCR nucleotide sequences were compared against IMGT/GENE-DB human TR gene sequences so that V and J genes could be assigned. In a later analysis, CDR3 sequences and most-parsimonious VDJ recombination scenarios were assigned using the TCRdist pipeline. In a later analysis, each TCR beta chain was defined by its CDR3 amino acid sequence together with its V-gene family, and reads lacking a unique V-gene family were excluded. As a way to deal with suspected cross-contamination and a sequencing artifact, a later analysis dropped 450 to 700 nucleotide sequences that were highly shared and had low generation probability. In a later analysis, a clonal expansion index for each public chain was calculated from normalized within-repertoire ranks of inferred template counts. Generation probabilities in a later analysis came from a VDJ recombination model fitted to out-of-frame rearrangements, and those results were checked against IGoR. In a later analysis, hypergeometric tests were used to score TCR-TCR, TCR-HLA and TCR-CMV co-occurrence, with a repertoire-size bias correction applied to TCR pairs. False discovery rates were estimated in a later analysis by permuting HLA or CMV assignments 20 times. In a later analysis, co-occurring TCRs were grouped with DBSCAN, and TCRdist sequence similarity was added when clustering was performed within HLA-allele-positive subsets. For co-occurrence clustering, repertoires with fewer than 30,000 or more than 120,000 public chains were excluded, along with roughly five repertoires with anomalous nucleotide sharing. Sourced from immuneACCESS, this table was stored by TCRdb with only in-frame sequences that have V and J called. A share of the clones is absent; for the studies checked, an unresolved V gene accounts for under half, and the remainder has no known explanation. From that table come the V and J calls and clone size; the DNA was used to work out D and trimming. The sample data list about 140,000 clones, and roughly four fifths of these were observed just once. The ten most abundant clones make up roughly 1.4% of the sample.

On this clone: Its cognate antigen has yet to be identified. No per-base quality is available; no much larger clone lies one base away.

Overall study outcomes, separate from this receptor: When HLA alleles, especially DR and DQ, strongly co-occurred, TCR associations were difficult to assign to individual alleles. Because HLA typing was unavailable for some donors at each locus, only the typed subset was used in association tests. The authors suggested that the approach could potentially be generalized to other disease states and immunological phenotypes. In vitro tests confirmed that a few of the cytomegalovirus-associated TCR beta chains recognize cytomegalovirus antigens. A later analysis found that most CMV-associated TCR beta chains appeared HLA-restricted, with HLA associations seemingly driven largely by CMV exposure. A group of highly shared sequence variants was considered likely to be a technical artifact of the sequencing pipeline. Correlated functional status among segregating V segments might be attributable to linkage disequilibrium, but an unknown experimental factor could not be ruled out. In this cohort, only TCR beta chains were sequenced, and detectable features were limited by the absence of alpha or paired-chain data. A further reported finding was that TCR beta sequences accurately predicted the HLA-A and HLA-B alleles for most subjects in the first cohort. An association between a missense DCLRE1C variant and V-gene and J-gene trimming of TCR beta chains was found in a later genetic analysis and replicated in an independent cohort. In a later analysis, HLA-associated TCR beta chains were found to be more clonally expanded and to have lower generation probabilities than equally common non-associated chains. Roughly uniform sequencing depth across donors was assumed in presence/absence analyses, although this assumption may not hold. In the study, approximately 150 TCR beta chains were listed as associated with cytomegalovirus. Several of the top co-occurrence clusters appeared to be linked to parvovirus B19, influenza, CMV and Epstein-Barr virus, according to a later analysis. A later analysis found that TCR association rates varied across HLA loci, with DRB1 alleles showing the most associated TCRs and HLA-C alleles the fewest. CMV serostatus was the only immune exposure information available for the cohort. A later genetic analysis reported fewer N-insertions in productive TCRs among donors in an Asian-associated ancestry cluster than the roughly 620-donor mean. In a later analysis, about 17,000 TCR beta sequences were associated with specific HLA alleles at a false discovery rate of 0.05. An earlier analysis of around 600 of the donors showed that most TCR beta V segments appeared in productive rearrangements either about 87% or about 30% of the time, which broadly matched IMGT annotations. While some public TCRs were present in many individuals, most TCR sequences turned up only very rarely across donors. The classifier was reported to diagnose cytomegalovirus status with high specificity and sensitivity in both the original and validation cohorts. Because counts were too low, seventeen rarely observed V segments, including chromosome 9 orphons, were excluded from the earlier analysis of a few hundred of the donors. Some IMGT-functional V segments, including TRBV6-2 and TRBV6-3, could not be distinguished by the 87-base-pair reads and were therefore excluded.

This sequence was found in a man under 40 in good health and CMV-seropositive. The rearranged segments are TRBV11-2 and TRBJ2-2; a stretch of 11 junction bases matches TRBD2. Sequencing used PBMCs. At the DNA level, the sequence is TGTGCCAGTACCCTAGCGGGGGGTAACACCGGGGAGCTGTTTTTT. It specifies CASTLAGGNTGELFF.